This TCR beta chain comes out of a study of T cell responses to AZD1222 COVID-19 vaccine (dated by TCRdb to about 2021). Looking at the study overall: TCR sequencing covered 230 to 250 trial participants: approximately 200 given two doses of AZD1222 and 26 given two doses of MenACWY control vaccine. Trial participants were enrolled by age into 18-55, 56-69 and 70-plus year subgroups, with approximately 160, 26 and 62 TCR-sequenced participants respectively.

CDR1 is given as SGDLS and CDR2 as YYNGEE, both from the germline V gene. CDR3 length: 16 amino acids, cysteine to phenylalanine. Only CDR3 DNA remains: 48 bases, in frame from the first base. V sheds 0 bases and J sheds 10 bases, leaving 17 bases between their ends. This clone was counted a single time. It has no known antigen specificity. It has no much larger one-base neighbor in the sample; base qualities were not kept. Broader findings and caveats from the paper: No day 14 peak-response samples were available, so repertoires were characterized only after the peak T cell response. In the small 56-69-year group, the increase in depth fell short of significance, most likely because of low power. Reportedly, almost half of the unique spike-specific TCRs recognized epitopes lying outside the regions that are mutated in the B.1.351 and B.1.1.7 variants. Participants were mostly white British and included more females than males, and it was suggested by the authors that clonal diversity may have been underestimated. Only five or six AZD1222 recipients were SARS-CoV-2 seropositive at baseline, limiting conclusions about previously exposed vaccinees. A significant rise in spike-specific TCR breadth and depth was observed after two AZD1222 doses relative to day 0 and relative to MenACWY recipients. Vaccine-associated CD4 TCRs spanned the whole spike protein, with dominant responses in regions 160-218 and 743-854.

The CDR3 regions of human TCRbeta chains were subjected to immunosequencing. Processing in the source paper ran as follows. TCRs in the repertoires were matched against a reference library of SARS-CoV-2-specific TCRs that had been generated with the MIRA antigen-specificity platform. Breadth was defined as the fraction of unique TCRs that were SARS-CoV-2-associated, and depth was defined as the fraction of total T cells that were SARS-CoV-2-associated. Each spike-specific TCR was assigned to its reactive spike region and to a CD4 or CD8 class using the MIRA data. Log10-transformed breadth and depth values were compared by one-way ANOVA with Sidak's multiple comparisons tests. Entries here come from immuneACCESS through TCRdb and include only in-frame sequences with V and J called. Some clones fail to appear in such tables; in the studies checked, an unresolved V gene covers under half of the shortfall, and the cause of the remainder is unknown. That table gives V, J and clone size, and the DNA gave D and trimming. The sample table contains about 82,000 clones; only one count was recorded for approximately 85% of them. About 12% of the sample is held by the ten biggest clonotypes.

The time point label, read with the paper, signifies: about 28 days (+/-7) after the second vaccine dose. AZD1222 recipients given second doses at about 4 weeks or at about 12 weeks were pooled, since spike-specific TCR depth and breadth were not found to differ between the two schedules. The vaccinee samples were drawn from two UK trials, COV001 and COV002, one of which was a single-blind randomized controlled phase 2/3 trial testing AZD1222 (ChAdOx1 nCoV-19) in healthy adults. Trial participant PBMC samples were collected at day 0 and day 28 after the second dose for TCRbeta chain sequencing. Sample: peripheral blood, taken 28 days after the second AZD1222 dose. This receptor was identified in an adult who received the AZD1222 COVID-19 vaccine. The chain couples TRBV9 to TRBJ1-6; perhaps TRBD1 is the D gene, with 6 bases matching. The CDR3 protein: CASSVGPGGVGSPLHF. The sequence in DNA is TGTGCCAGCAGCGTAGGACCCGGGGGCGTCGGGTCACCCCTCCACTTT.